A selection of T cell receptor beta chains follows, all from one sample in a study of blood T cell repertoires in COVID-19. The method was immunoSEQ multiplex PCR; TCRdb's version includes in-frame clones alone and lacks a portion of them. The repertoire consists of about 60,000 clones, with approximately 80% occurring once and the leading ten covering 3.5%. The material sequenced was peripheral blood. The receptors here all came from a man in his 60s with acute or convalescent COVID-19. The CDR3 runs from the conserved cysteine through the conserved F or W. A D gene is named only where the DNA matches it firmly.

V gene	CDR3 length	D gene	J gene	CDR3 protein	CDR3 DNA
TRBV19	17	TRBD1	TRBJ1-5	CASSIDGGTGGDQPQHF	TGTGCCAGTAGTATAGATGGGGGGACAGGGGGAGATCAGCCCCAGCATTTT
TRBV7-9	15	.	TRBJ1-1	CASSPGGVSPSEAFF	TGTGCCAGCAGCCCCGGGGGAGTCAGCCCGTCTGAAGCTTTCTTT
TRBV2	15	.	TRBJ1-3	CASSEVRSVGNTIYF	TGTGCCAGCAGTGAAGTCAGAAGCGTTGGAAACACCATATATTTT
TRBV6-5	14	.	TRBJ2-2	CASSQALQGLELFF	TGTGCCAGCAGTCAGGCGCTGCAGGGGCTCGAGCTGTTTTTT
TRBV2	13	.	TRBJ1-3	CASLGRGEDTIYF	TGTGCCAGCTTAGGCAGGGGCGAGGACACCATATATTTT
TRBV4-2	14	.	TRBJ2-3	CASSPGLSTDTQYF	TGTGCCAGCAGCCCGGGACTGAGCACAGATACGCAGTATTTT
TRBV9	16	TRBD1	TRBJ1-2	CASSATTGTGYYGYTF	TGTGCCAGCAGCGCCACGACAGGGACCGGGTACTATGGCTACACCTTC
TRBV4-1	15	.	TRBJ1-5	CASSQGGLINQPQHF	TGCGCCAGCAGCCAAGGGGGACTTATCAATCAGCCCCAGCATTTT
TRBV12-5	15	.	TRBJ2-7	CASGLVDSRRDEQYF	TGTGCTAGTGGTTTGGTGGACAGCCGGCGGGACGAGCAGTACTTC
TRBV7-9	13	.	TRBJ2-1	CASSFHGGNEQFF	TGTGCCAGCAGCTTCCACGGGGGAAATGAGCAGTTCTTC
TRBV30	14	.	TRBJ2-7	CAWSRAGAEREQYF	TGTGCCTGGTCCCGGGCTGGGGCGGAACGCGAGCAGTACTTC
TRBV6-6	14	.	TRBJ1-2	CASSYSAGAYGYTF	TGTGCCAGCAGTTACTCGGCAGGCGCCTATGGCTACACCTTC
TRBV12-3/TRBV12-4	13	.	TRBJ1-3	CASSKQIGDTIYF	TGTGCCAGCAGCAAACAGATCGGGGACACCATATATTTT
TRBV10-2	12	.	TRBJ1-1	CASSGRNTEAFF	TGCGCCAGCAGTGGGAGGAACACTGAAGCTTTCTTT
TRBV7-9	14	TRBD1	TRBJ1-1	CATFRDRENTEAFF	TGTGCCACCTTCCGGGACAGAGAGAACACTGAAGCTTTCTTT